This TCR beta chain was obtained from a study of T cell responses to AZD1222 COVID-19 vaccine. Study-wide results and caveats: Researchers took repertoire samples only after the peak T cell response had come. Close to half of all spike-specific TCRs reportedly target regions of the variants that are unmutated. A mostly white British donor set with more females was recruited, and clonal diversity was possibly underestimated.

As concerns this clone: Its antigen is undetermined.

It was second doses at about 4 or about 12 weeks that were pooled. The germline gives CDR1 SNHLY, CDR2 FYNNEI. V lost 7 bases and J lost 8, with 9 bases in between. CDR3 size: 12 residues. Profiled with immunoSEQ multiplex PCR; TCRdb holds only in-frame clones, not every one. The data hold around 110,000 clones, with nearly 90% observed a single time. This specimen consisted of peripheral blood, obtained 28 days after the second AZD1222 dose. This chain links TRBV2 with TRBJ1-6; D is undetermined. The clonotype was recovered from an adult who received the AZD1222 COVID-19 vaccine. The CDR3, as DNA: TGTGCCAGCAAATTAGGGTATTCACCCCTCCACTTT. Its protein product is CASKLGYSPLHF.